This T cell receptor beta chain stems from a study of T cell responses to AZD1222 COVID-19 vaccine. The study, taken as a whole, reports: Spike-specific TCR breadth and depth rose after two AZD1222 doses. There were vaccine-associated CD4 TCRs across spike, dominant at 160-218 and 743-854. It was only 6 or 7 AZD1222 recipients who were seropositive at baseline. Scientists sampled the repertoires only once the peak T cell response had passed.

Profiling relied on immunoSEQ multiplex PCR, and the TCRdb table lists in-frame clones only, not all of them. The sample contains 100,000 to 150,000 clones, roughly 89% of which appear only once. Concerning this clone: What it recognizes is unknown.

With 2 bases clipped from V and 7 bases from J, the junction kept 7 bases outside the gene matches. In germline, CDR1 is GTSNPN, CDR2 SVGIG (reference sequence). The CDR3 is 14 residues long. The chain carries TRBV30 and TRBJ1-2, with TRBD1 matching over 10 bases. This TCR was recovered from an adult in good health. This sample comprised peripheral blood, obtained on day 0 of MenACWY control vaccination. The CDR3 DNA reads TGTGCCTGGAGTATGACAGGGGGCTTGGGTGGCTACACCTTC. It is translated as CAWSMTGGLGGYTF.